A selection of T cell receptor beta chains follows, all from one sample in a study of cytomegalovirus exposure and HLA in healthy donors. The repertoire was sequenced with immunoSEQ multiplex PCR; TCRdb's copy has only in-frame clones and lacks some. The sample shows approximately 170,000 clones, over 60% of them seen only once. Sequencing was done on a sample of PBMCs. These receptors all come from a woman aged 45-65 years in good health and CMV-seronegative. The CDR3 runs from the conserved cysteine through the conserved F or W. A D gene is named only where the DNA matches it firmly. Rows may omit the clone size; those that give it use once, few, many or a size class.

CDR3 DNA	CDR3 protein	clone size	D gene	J gene	V gene
TGCAGCGTTGCGGGGGGGCGGGGAGACTACGAGCAGTACTTC	CSVAGGRGDYEQYF	NA	TRBD2	TRBJ2-7	TRBV29-1
TGTGCCAGCAGAGTACAGGGGAATAATGAAAAACTGTTTTTT	CASRVQGNNEKLFF	NA	TRBD1	TRBJ1-4	TRBV7-9
TGTGCCACCAGACCTACTACAGGGGGCACCTACGAGCAGTACTTC	CATRPTTGGTYEQYF	once	TRBD1	TRBJ2-7	TRBV19
TGTGCCAGCAGATATACAGGGGCTGGGGCCAACGTCCTGACTTTC	CASRYTGAGANVLTF	NA	TRBD1	TRBJ2-6	TRBV7-9
TGTGCCAGCAGCTTAGGGGCAGGGGGCTCCAATCAGCCCCAGCATTTT	CASSLGAGGSNQPQHF	few	TRBD1	TRBJ1-5	TRBV7-9
TGTGCCACCAGCAGAGCGGCAGGGGGCTTGTACGAGCAGTACTTC	CATSRAAGGLYEQYF	NA	TRBD1	TRBJ2-7	TRBV15
TGTGCCTGGGGGGGGTCAGCCTACGAGCAGTACTTC	CAWGGSAYEQYF	NA	NA	TRBJ2-7	TRBV30
TGCAGCGTTGGGCCCCCTTTTGGATCCAACGCAGGCTATGGCTACACCTTC	CSVGPPFGSNAGYGYTF	few	NA	TRBJ1-2	TRBV29-1
TGTGCCAGCACCCTAGCCAGGGGACCTGGAAACACCATATATTTT	CASTLARGPGNTIYF	NA	NA	TRBJ1-3	TRBV6-5
TGTTCCAGCAGCAGACAGGGACAAGACGAGCAGTACTTC	CSSSRQGQDEQYF	NA	TRBD1	TRBJ2-7	TRBV7-9
TGTGCCAGCAGCTTCGCGGAGGGGTACGGGACAGATACGCAGTATTTT	CASSFAEGYGTDTQYF	NA	NA	TRBJ2-3	TRBV7-6
TGTGCCTGGAGTGGTACTAGCGGGGGGGCTGGCGCAGATACGCAGTATTTT	CAWSGTSGGAGADTQYF	NA	TRBD2	TRBJ2-3	TRBV30
TGTGCCAGCAGTCCCCCCGGGGGGGAGACCCAGTACTTC	CASSPPGGETQYF	NA	TRBD2	TRBJ2-5	TRBV28
TGTGCCAGCAGTCGACAGGGCGGCGAAAAACTGTTTTTT	CASSRQGGEKLFF	NA	TRBD1	TRBJ1-4	TRBV6-5
TGTGCCAGCTCAACGGACAGCTTGAACACTGAAGCTTTCTTT	CASSTDSLNTEAFF	once	NA	TRBJ1-1	TRBV18
TGTGCCAGCAGCTCGGGACAGGCTAGCACAGATACGCAGTATTTT	CASSSGQASTDTQYF	NA	TRBD1	TRBJ2-3	TRBV11-2
TGTGCCAGTAGTGTAGGACAGGTGAAGGTTAATGAGCAGTTCTTC	CASSVGQVKVNEQFF	NA	TRBD1	TRBJ2-1	TRBV19
TGTGCCAGCAGCTTAGAAGGGACAGGAACTTATGGCTACACCTTC	CASSLEGTGTYGYTF	NA	TRBD1	TRBJ1-2	TRBV7-2
TGTGCCAGCAGCCAAGGGCTCAATCAGCCCCAGCATTTT	CASSQGLNQPQHF	once	NA	TRBJ1-5	TRBV4-2
TGTGCCAGCATACTGGGGGCCCAGTGGGGTGAGCAGTTCTTC	CASILGAQWGEQFF	NA	NA	TRBJ2-1	TRBV2
TGTGCCAGCAGTGAAAGGGGAACGACCGGGGAGCTGTTTTTT	CASSERGTTGELFF	NA	NA	TRBJ2-2	TRBV6-4
TGTGCCAGTAGCAGTTATAGCGGGGGGGCCGTAAATGAGCAGTTCTTC	CASSSYSGGAVNEQFF	NA	TRBD2	TRBJ2-1	TRBV19
TGTGCCAGCAGACTAGCGGGAGGCCGGAGAAGATACTACGAGCAGTACTTC	CASRLAGGRRRYYEQYF	few	TRBD2	TRBJ2-7	TRBV27
TGTGCCAGCAGTTTATCCGGGGGGTATTCTTCACCCCTCCACTTT	CASSLSGGYSSPLHF	NA	NA	TRBJ1-6	TRBV27
TGTGCCAGCAGTCCTGACAGGGGCTACGAGCAGTACTTC	CASSPDRGYEQYF	NA	TRBD1	TRBJ2-7	TRBV7-6
TGTGCCAGCAGTTTATACGGGGGAGGGCCCGGGGAGCTGTTTTTT	CASSLYGGGPGELFF	NA	TRBD2	TRBJ2-2	TRBV27
TGTGCCACCAGCAGAGTTGCAGGGCCACCCGGTGAGCAGTTCTTC	CATSRVAGPPGEQFF	NA	NA	TRBJ2-1	TRBV15
TGTGCCAGCAGTTATCCGCAGACTGACTCTGGAAACACCATATATTTT	CASSYPQTDSGNTIYF	NA	NA	TRBJ1-3	TRBV6-6
TGCAGCGTTGAAGGAGGGTTTACTAGCGAGCAGTACTTC	CSVEGGFTSEQYF	NA	NA	TRBJ2-7	TRBV29-1
TGTGCCAGCTCATCCGACCGGAGCACTAATGAAAAACTGTTTTTT	CASSSDRSTNEKLFF	NA	NA	TRBJ1-4	TRBV18
TGCAGCGTTGCGGCAGGGGTAGGTGGCTACACCTTC	CSVAAGVGGYTF	once	NA	TRBJ1-2	TRBV29-1